The 26 T cell receptor beta chains below all came from one sample that was sequenced in a study of cytomegalovirus exposure and HLA in healthy donors (TCRdb year 2017). Libraries were built with the immunoSEQ multiplex PCR assay. For the multiplex PCR, a mixture combining 60 forward primers for TCR Vbeta segments and 13 reverse primers for TCR Jbeta segments was used. TCRdb took over this immuneACCESS table, retaining in-frame rearrangements with V and J assigned. Such tables are incomplete; in checked studies, under half of the missing clones stem from an unresolved V gene, and the remainder is unexplained. The sample table holds 90,000 to 100,000 clones, of which about four fifths were seen once. Roughly 3.8% of the sample lies in the top ten. Material for sequencing was PBMCs. These receptors were taken from a man aged 50 to 60 in good health and CMV-seronegative.

The rearrangement joins TRBV5-1 to TRBJ1-4, with 7 bases identical to TRBD1. After removal of 3 bases from V and 0 bases from J, the junction contained 5 bases not matched to a gene. This CDR3 has 16 residues. CDR1 and CDR2 from the germline V gene are SGHRS and YFSETQ. The CDR3 loop is CASSSQGTATNEKLFF. The CDR3 nucleotides read TGCGCCAGCAGCTCCCAAGGGACAGCAACTAATGAAAAACTGTTTTTT.

The chain couples TRBV5-1 to TRBJ2-5, with 7 bases lining up with TRBD1. The J call may be in error: the DNA end matches TRBJ2-7 better. The CDR3 spans 14 residues. Germline V gene data show CDR1 as SGHRS and CDR2 as YFSETQ. CDR3 nucleotide sequence: TGCGCCAGCAGTCCAGGGGGTAACTCCTACGAGCAGTACTTC. The encoded protein is CASSPGGNSYEQYF.

J is TRBJ1-1 and V is TRBV19, with D possibly TRBD1 on 6 matching bases. This CDR3 comprises 15 residues. The germline V gene has CDR1 LNHDA and CDR2 SQIVND (reference sequence). V lost 6 bases and J lost 3, with 17 bases in between. In DNA, the CDR3 is TGTGCCAGTAGACCCCACAGGGTTAGGGACACTGAAGCTTTCTTT. Encoded protein: CASRPHRVRDTEAFF. Drawing the rest from reference TRBV19 and TRBJ1-1, the complete variable domain is DGGITQSPKYLFRKEGQNVTLSCEQNLNHDAMYWYRQDPGQGLRLIYYSQIVNDFQKGDIAEGYSVSREKKESFPLTVTSAQKNPTAFYLCASRPHRVRDTEAFFGQGTRLTVV.

This chain uses TRBV6-1 with TRBJ2-7, with TRBD2 matching 10 bases. The V and J ends lost 4 bases and 2 bases, in that order; junction bases with no gene match: 5. The CDR3 covers 15 residues. Germline V lookup: CDR1 MNHNS, CDR2 SASEGT. CDR3 nucleotides: TGTGCCAGCAGTGCTCGACTAGCGGGTACCTACGAGCAGTACTTC. Amino acids: CASSARLAGTYEQYF.

The V and J genes are TRBV6-1 and TRBJ2-3, with D hard to call. This CDR3 is built from 15 residues. V lost 1 base and J lost 3, with 11 bases in between. Germline-derived CDR1 and CDR2 are MNHNS and SASEGT. In nucleotides, the CDR3 is TGTGCCAGCAGTGAAGACGGAGCGAGGACAGATACGCAGTATTTT. Translation: CASSEDGARTDTQYF.

The chain employs TRBV19 and TRBJ2-7; maybe TRBD1 (5 bases). V lost 7 bases to trimming and J lost 2 bases, with 15 bases between them. The CDR3 has 14 amino acids. Germline CDR1 LNHDA, CDR2 SQIVND (reference sequence). CDR3 nucleotide sequence: TGTGCCAGTAAACAGGAACTGGGGACCTACGAGCAGTACTTC. This encodes CASKQELGTYEQYF. Full variable domain (missing parts from reference TRBV19 and TRBJ2-7): DGGITQSPKYLFRKEGQNVTLSCEQNLNHDAMYWYRQDPGQGLRLIYYSQIVNDFQKGDIAEGYSVSREKKESFPLTVTSAQKNPTAFYLCASKQELGTYEQYFGPGTRLTVT.

This clone showed up just a few times. This chain joins TRBV29-1 and TRBJ1-1; 10 bases map to TRBD1. The germline CDR1 and CDR2 sequences are SQVTM and ANQGSEA. CDR3 size: 15 residues. V lost 3 bases, J lost 0 bases, and 4 bases stayed unmatched. CDR3 loop: CSVERTGGLNTEAFF. The CDR3 DNA is TGCAGCGTTGAGCGGACAGGGGGGCTGAACACTGAAGCTTTCTTT.

This clone was observed a handful of times. The chain joins TRBV7-9 to TRBJ2-7; D unresolved. The CDR3 loop spans 15 amino acids. Between the trimmed V and J ends, which lost 4 bases and 1 base, there was a span of 14 bases. CDR1 is SEHNR and CDR2 is FQNEAQ in the germline V gene (reference sequence). The CDR3 loop reads CASSSPDSSSYEQYF. CDR3 DNA: TGTGCCAGCAGCTCACCCGACTCGTCGTCCTACGAGCAGTACTTC.

The chain employs TRBV4-1 and TRBJ2-1; D uncertain. The CDR3 runs to 15 residues. Between the trimmed V and J ends, which lost 2 bases and 0 bases, there was a span of 8 bases. CDR1 MGHRA and CDR2 YSYEKL come from the germline V gene. The CDR3 reads CASSQYFNSYNEQFF. CDR3 DNA sequence: TGCGCCAGCAGCCAATACTTCAACTCCTACAATGAGCAGTTCTTC.

This sequence joins TRBV19 and TRBJ2-2; 10 bases align to TRBD1. The trim removed 7 bases at V and 3 bases at J, leaving 5 bases unmatched. This CDR3 spans 15 amino acids. CDR1 LNHDA and CDR2 SQIVND come from the germline V gene (reference sequence). The CDR3, as DNA: TGTGCCAGTAACCCCGGGACAGGGGACACCGGGGAGCTGTTTTTT. Encoded protein: CASNPGTGDTGELFF.

The chain uses TRBV19 and TRBJ2-7, with D maybe TRBD2 (6 bases). Trimming shortened V by 3 bases and J by 2 bases, and 11 bases separated the two germline ends. The CDR3 loop spans 14 amino acids. Looked up from germline, CDR1 is LNHDA and CDR2 is SQIVND (reference sequence). The CDR3 spells CASSMVSGPYEQYF. DNA of the CDR3: TGTGCCAGTAGTATGGTTAGCGGCCCCTACGAGCAGTACTTC.

In this sample, this clone turned up a few times. The chain has TRBV6-1 and TRBJ1-4, with 8 bases lining up with TRBD1. V lost 6 bases to trimming and J lost 8 bases; unmatched junction nucleotides: 8. Germline V lookup: CDR1 MNHNS, CDR2 SASEGT. The CDR3 consists of 14 residues. The DNA of the CDR3 is TGTGCCAGCAGCTCGGACAGGGTTGGCGAAAAACTGTTTTTT. Its protein product is CASSSDRVGEKLFF.

This chain uses TRBV7-6 with TRBJ2-1; 11 positions agree with TRBD1. The length of the CDR3 is 14 residues. Germline V gives CDR1 SGHVS, CDR2 FNYEAQ. J lost 11 bases, V lost 4 bases, and 7 bases had no gene match. For the CDR3, the DNA is TGTGCCAGCAGCTCCGGGACAGGGGGTGAACAGCAGTTCTTC. This translates into CASSSGTGGEQQFF.

V gene TRBV13 combines with J gene TRBJ2-5, with TRBD2 identical over 14 bases. This CDR3 spans 19 amino acids. V gave up 0 bases and J gave up 5 bases; unmatched junction bases: 11. Germline V gene sequence: CDR1 PRHDT, CDR2 FYEKMQ (reference sequence). CDR3 coding DNA: TGTGCCAGCAGCTTAGGCAGTGGACTAGCGGGAGGATTTACGGAGACCCAGTACTTC. It encodes CASSLGSGLAGGFTETQYF.

The chain carries TRBV18 and TRBJ2-7; 9 nucleotides align to TRBD1. The J segment lost 5 bases and the V segment lost 6 bases, leaving 17 bases of the junction unmatched. The germline CDR1 and CDR2 sequences are KGHSH and LQKENI. There are 17 residues in the CDR3. CDR3 nucleotides: TGTGCCAGCTCTGACCCGGCCGGGGGACAGGGAAGCGACGAGCAGTACTTC. This gives the protein CASSDPAGGQGSDEQYF.

The chain is built from TRBV2 and TRBJ2-5; no firm D call. Deletions cut 5 bases from V and 2 bases from J, with 18 bases between. CDR3 size: 16 residues. Germline CDR1 and CDR2: SNHLY and FYNNEI. For the CDR3, the DNA is TGTGCCAGCAGTCCAACACTACGACCCGTTCAAGAGACCCAGTACTTC. Protein product: CASSPTLRPVQETQYF.

This clone was counted once. The chain is built from TRBV9 and TRBJ2-4, with 10 bases identical to TRBD1. CDR1 is SGDLS, CDR2 YYNGEE, per germline. V was clipped by 3 bases and J by 1 base; unmatched bases: 13. This CDR3 has 19 residues. DNA of the CDR3: TGTGCCAGCAGCGGGGGGGGGACAGGGGTTGTTTCCGCCAAAAACATTCAGTACTTC. Its translation is CASSGGGTGVVSAKNIQYF.

V is TRBV27 and J is TRBJ2-3; D unclear. The length of the CDR3 is 15 residues. The V end lost 3 bases, the J end lost 0 bases, and 10 bases lay between the germline ends. Germline-derived CDR1 and CDR2 are MNHEY and SMNVEV (reference sequence). The CDR3 spells CASSFEPSSTDTQYF. Here the CDR3 DNA reads TGTGCCAGCAGTTTCGAGCCTTCTAGCACAGATACGCAGTATTTT.

The chain couples TRBV6-1 to TRBJ1-2; D is uncertain. The CDR3 length is 14 residues. From germline, CDR1 is MNHNS and CDR2 SASEGT. V was trimmed by 6 bases and J by 4 bases, leaving 15 bases between them. The CDR3 sequence is CASRRYEGGYGYTF. The DNA for the CDR3 is TGTGCCAGCAGACGATACGAGGGTGGCTATGGCTACACCTTC.

The CDR3 is CASSQTGTTSPEQYF. The CDR3 nucleotides are TGTGCCAGCAGCCAGACCGGGACTACTTCTCCAGAGCAGTACTTC. The chain has TRBV14 and TRBJ2-5, with 7 bases that match TRBD2. V trimming: 3 bases; J trimming: 11 bases; junction bases outside the gene matches: 15. The CDR3 is made up of 15 amino acids. Germline assignment: CDR1 SGHDN and CDR2 FVKESK.

This sequence joins TRBV19 and TRBJ1-2, with D unclear. V was clipped by 6 bases and J by 3 bases, with 11 bases between them. The CDR3 sequence is 13 residues long. Germline V gene data show CDR1 as LNHDA and CDR2 as SQIVND (reference sequence). CDR3 region: CASSHQRDYGYTF. In nucleotides, the CDR3 is TGTGCCAGTAGCCATCAGAGGGACTATGGCTACACCTTC.

The chain is built from TRBV28 and TRBJ1-1; D unresolved. Trimming removed 5 bases at V and 0 bases at J, with 4 bases between. Germline V CDR1 and CDR2: MDHEN, SYDVKM. CDR3 length: 12 amino acids. The CDR3: CASSRVNTEAFF. CDR3 sequence (DNA): TGTGCCAGCAGTCGAGTGAACACTGAAGCTTTCTTT.

This clone appeared a single time. This rearrangement joins TRBV30 to TRBJ1-5; TRBD1 aligns across 8 bases. The CDR3 is made up of 16 amino acids. Germline lookup yields CDR1 GTSNPN and CDR2 SVGIG (reference sequence). V lost 1 base, J lost 0 bases, and 5 bases stayed unmatched. For the CDR3, the DNA is TGTGCCTGGAGTGCGGGACAGGCGTATAGCAATCAGCCCCAGCATTTT. It codes for CAWSAGQAYSNQPQHF.

This rearrangement joins TRBV11-1 to TRBJ2-7; D is undetermined. The CDR3 has 11 amino acids. The ends were cut back, 3 bases at V and 6 bases at J, with 6 bases in the middle. The V gene's germline CDR1 is SGHAT and CDR2 FQDESV (reference sequence). The CDR3 protein is CASSFSREQYF. The CDR3 region has the DNA TGTGCCAGCAGCTTTAGTCGCGAGCAGTACTTC.

The chain couples TRBV2 to TRBJ1-6; a weak D match, TRBD1 (5 bases). Germline CDR1 is SNHLY and CDR2 is FYNNEI. This CDR3 has 15 residues. Trimming removed 4 bases at V and 7 bases at J, with 14 bases between. The CDR3 DNA reads as TGTGCCAGCAGTGGAAGGGGAATTGACAATTCACCCCTCCACTTT. This gives the protein CASSGRGIDNSPLHF.

This clone showed up just a few times. The chain has TRBV4-3 and TRBJ2-1, with 7 bases fitting TRBD2. CDR3 size: 16 residues. Trimming cost V 1 base and J 5 bases; bases outside gene matches: 8. Germline V gene lookup returns CDR1 LGHNA and CDR2 YSLEER. The CDR3 nucleotides read TGCGCCAGCAGCCAAGTATCCCTAGCGGATAACAATGAGCAGTTCTTC. This codes for CASSQVSLADNNEQFF.